This T cell receptor (beta chain) originates from a study of shared clonotypes between healthy human individuals. V lost 0 bases to trimming and J lost 7 bases, with 4 bases between them. The CDR3 has 12 residues. The germline V gene has CDR1 LNHDA and CDR2 SQIVND (reference sequence). As defined, naive CD8 cells were CD45RO-negative and positively selected for CCR7, with terminally differentiated effector memory CD45RA+ cells excluded. This table comes from immunoSEQ multiplex PCR, and its TCRdb copy is limited to in-frame clones, with some not included. The sample shows hundreds of thousands of clones, approximately 96% of them seen only once. With regard to this clone: Its matching antigen is unknown.

Study-level findings and limits: Larger richness was generally estimated for naive than memory subsets.

The TCR comes from a woman younger than 45 in good health. Sequencing was carried out using naive CD8+ T cells sorted from blood. The gene calls are TRBV19 and TRBJ2-1; D ambiguous. The CDR3 DNA sequence: TGTGCCAGTAGTATAGAACCAAATGAGCAGTTCTTC. It codes for CASSIEPNEQFF.